A selection of T cell receptor beta chains follows, all from one sample in a study of T cells in Graves' hyperthyroidism and ophthalmopathy. TCRdb itself ran the multiplex PCR reads through MiXCR, one entry per CDR3 protein. The sample holds about 480,000 distinct CDR3 sequences, 13% to 15% seen once. The sequenced material came from blood. These receptors were obtained from a young woman with Graves' hyperthyroidism. CDR3s include the opening cysteine and the closing phenylalanine or tryptophan. D genes are given only for firm matches. Expanded clones get a size class; other rows say once, few or many, or leave the size out.

length	V	size	J	D	DNA	CDR3
15	TRBV5-6	few	TRBJ2-1	NA	TGTGCCAGCAGCGGGGGGGCAGGCACTAGAGCTGAGCAGTTCTTC	CASSGGAGTRAEQFF
14	TRBV7-9	NA	TRBJ2-7	TRBD2	TGTGCCAGCAGCCCGCCCGGACTAGCCTACGAGCAGTACTTC	CASSPPGLAYEQYF
11	TRBV19	few	TRBJ2-3	NA	TGTGCCAGTAGTATGACAGATACGCAGTATTTT	CASSMTDTQYF
16	TRBV9	few	TRBJ1-2	TRBD1	TGTGCCAGCAGCGTAGAGGGACAGGGATTCCCGAGGGGCTACACCTTC	CASSVEGQGFPRGYTF
16	TRBV2	many	TRBJ2-3	TRBD2	TGTGCCAGCAGTGACCTACTAGCGGGGCCGGAAGATACGCAGTATTTT	CASSDLLAGPEDTQYF
14	TRBV3-1	many	TRBJ1-2	TRBD1	TGTGCCAGCAGCCAAGCGGGACAGCCCTATGGCTACACCTTC	CASSQAGQPYGYTF
15	TRBV3-1	few	TRBJ2-1	NA	TGTGCCAGCAGCGAAACCGGGACCACGGGGAATGAGCAGTTCTTC	CASSETGTTGNEQFF
15	TRBV7-9	NA	TRBJ2-2	TRBD1	TGTGCCAGCAGTACGGGACAGGCGAACACCGGGGAGCTGTTTTTT	CASSTGQANTGELFF
12	TRBV20-1	many	TRBJ2-5	NA	TGCAGTGCTAGACCCACGCAAGAGACCCAGTACTTC	CSARPTQETQYF
15	TRBV12-3/TRBV12-4	many	TRBJ2-3	TRBD2	TGTGCCAGCACCGATCTAGCGGCTAGCACAGATACGCAGTATTTT	CASTDLAASTDTQYF
14	TRBV7-8	many	TRBJ2-7	NA	TGTGCCAGCATCCCCAACTACTCCAGCTACGAGCAGTACTTC	CASIPNYSSYEQYF
15	TRBV20-1	NA	TRBJ2-3	TRBD2	TGCAGTGCTAGAGGGACTAGCGGGAGGGCAGATACGCAGTATTTT	CSARGTSGRADTQYF
13	TRBV3-1	many	TRBJ1-1	NA	TGTGCCAGCAGCGCCCCATGGGGAACTGAAGCTTTCTTT	CASSAPWGTEAFF
18	TRBV10-2	NA	TRBJ2-3	TRBD2	TGCGCCAGCAGTGGAGTTGGAGGGCTAGCGGGAGCGGGAGATACGCAGTATTTT	CASSGVGGLAGAGDTQYF
15	TRBV30	many	TRBJ2-3	TRBD2	TGTGCCTGGAGTCCTAGCGGGGGGAGCACAGATACGCAGTATTTT	CAWSPSGGSTDTQYF
19	TRBV9	NA	TRBJ2-6	NA	TGTGCCAGCTCACCCAGGGCCGGGACGGACCCGTCAGGGGCCAACGTCCTGACTTTC	CASSPRAGTDPSGANVLTF
13	TRBV11-2	many	TRBJ2-5	TRBD2	TGTGCCAGCAGCCCAACGAGCGGGGTAACCCAGTACTTC	CASSPTSGVTQYF
13	TRBV20-1	many	TRBJ2-2	TRBD2	TGCAGTGCCAGACTAGCGCCCACCGGGGAGCTGTTTTTT	CSARLAPTGELFF
17	TRBV9	few	TRBJ2-6	NA	TGTGCCAGCAGCGTCGTCAGGGGAACCTCTGGGGCCAACGTCCTGACTTTC	CASSVVRGTSGANVLTF
15	TRBV15	few	TRBJ2-5	NA	TGTGCCACCAGCTTCGGGGGCGGTGTACAAGAGACCCAGTACTTC	CATSFGGGVQETQYF
15	TRBV12-5	many	TRBJ1-5	NA	TGTGCTAGTGGTTTGGTCCTCCAGGCGGATCAGCCCCAGCATTTT	CASGLVLQADQPQHF
19	TRBV2	many	TRBJ1-5	NA	TGTGCCAGCAGTGAAGCTGGATTTCTACATGGGCCCTCTAATCAGCCCCAGCATTTT	CASSEAGFLHGPSNQPQHF
14	TRBV27	NA	TRBJ1-4	TRBD1	TGTGCCAGCAGTTGGGGACAGGGTGGGGAAAAACTGTTTTTT	CASSWGQGGEKLFF
13	TRBV19	few	TRBJ2-3	TRBD2	TGTGCCAGTATTCTAGCGGGAGAAGATACGCAGTATTTT	CASILAGEDTQYF
11	TRBV28	many	TRBJ2-5	TRBD1	TGTGCCAGCAGCGTCCGGGACAGACAGTACTTC	CASSVRDRQYF
14	TRBV5-1	few	TRBJ2-7	TRBD1	TGCGCCAGCAGCTTCACAGGGGGGCGATACGAGCAGTACTTC	CASSFTGGRYEQYF
15	TRBV7-9	NA	TRBJ1-2	TRBD1	TGTGCCAGCAGCCCCGGGACAGGGGGCGCGGGAGGCTACACCTTC	CASSPGTGGAGGYTF
17	TRBV24-1	many	TRBJ2-1	TRBD2	TGTGCCACCAGTGATCCTACGACTAGCGGGGAGTACAATGAGCAGTTCTTC	CATSDPTTSGEYNEQFF
13	TRBV6-1	many	TRBJ1-2	NA	TGTGCCAGCAGTGGTGGGGGTGACTATGGCTACACCTTC	CASSGGGDYGYTF
15	TRBV3-1	NA	TRBJ1-5	NA	TGTGCCAGCAGCCAAGCTGCGGAAAGCAATCAGCCCCAGCATTTT	CASSQAAESNQPQHF
13	TRBV27	few	TRBJ2-7	TRBD2	TGTGCCAGCAGGATCGGACTAGCGGGTGGAGAGTACTTC	CASRIGLAGGEYF
14	TRBV28	many	TRBJ2-5	NA	TGTGCCAGCAGTAAATTGAATCTCGAAGAGACCCAGTACTTC	CASSKLNLEETQYF
12	TRBV30	few	TRBJ1-2	TRBD1	TGTGCCTGGAGGCAGGGGGCACGGGGCTACACCTTC	CAWRQGARGYTF
17	TRBV4-1	few	TRBJ2-5	TRBD2	TGCGCCAGCAGCCAGGCGACTAGCGGGAGGGCCCAAGAGACCCAGTACTTC	CASSQATSGRAQETQYF
15	TRBV19	many	TRBJ2-7	NA	TGTGCCAGTAGTCTGTACGGGACGCTGGGGGACGAGCAGTACTTC	CASSLYGTLGDEQYF
14	TRBV19	many	TRBJ2-2	NA	TGTGCCAGTAGAATTGGTCAGACCACCGGGGAGCTGTTTTTT	CASRIGQTTGELFF
16	TRBV9	few	TRBJ2-1	TRBD1	TGTGCCAGCAGCGGACAGGGACAGGGCTCCTACAATGAGCAGTTCTTC	CASSGQGQGSYNEQFF
20	TRBV5-1	NA	TRBJ2-1	TRBD1	TGCGCCAGCAGCTCCGCGGGACAGGGCCTAAAAAGGAGCTCCTACAATGAGCAGTTCTTC	CASSSAGQGLKRSSYNEQFF
15	TRBV3-1	many	TRBJ1-5	NA	TGTGCCAGCAGCCAGGGCGGGGGAAACAATCAGCCCCAGCATTTT	CASSQGGGNNQPQHF
16	TRBV9	few	TRBJ2-4	TRBD2	TGTGCCAGCAGCGAGGGACTAGCGGTAGCCAAAAACATTCAGTACTTC	CASSEGLAVAKNIQYF
13	TRBV20-1	few	TRBJ2-3	TRBD1	TGCAGTGCTACCGACAGGGGGCTAGATACGCAGTATTTT	CSATDRGLDTQYF
15	TRBV15	NA	TRBJ1-5	NA	TGTGCCACCAGCAGAGATCGGGCACGGGGTCAGCCCCAGCATTTT	CATSRDRARGQPQHF